This passage covers 28 T cell receptor beta chains from one sample sequenced in a study of blood T cell repertoires in COVID-19. Clones were read by immunoSEQ multiplex PCR, and TCRdb kept only the in-frame ones, dropping some. The sample carries roughly 86,000 clones, around nine tenths recorded once. Source material: peripheral blood. The receptors were gathered from a man aged 35-49 years with acute or convalescent COVID-19.

J is TRBJ1-3 and V is TRBV18; a weak D match, TRBD1 (6 bases). Deletions cut 0 bases from V and 4 bases from J, with 10 bases between. Germline-derived CDR1 and CDR2 are KGHSH and LQKENI. This CDR3 is built from 15 residues. Here the CDR3 reads CASSPPQGPGNTIYF. CDR3 nucleotides: TGTGCCAGCTCACCACCACAGGGTCCAGGAAACACCATATATTTT. The full variable domain, in which reference TRBV18 and TRBJ1-3 provide the parts outside the CDR3, is NAGVMQNPRHLVRRRGQEARLRCSPMKGHSHVYWYRQLPEEGLKFMVYLQKENIIDESGMPKERFSAEFPKEGPSILRIQQVVRGDSAAYFCASSPPQGPGNTIYFGEGSWLTVV.

The rearrangement links TRBV7-8 to TRBJ2-1; D is unclear. The CDR3 is 17 amino acids. CDR1 is SGHVS, CDR2 FQNEAQ, per germline. Between the trimmed V and J ends, which lost 1 base and 4 bases, there was a span of 17 bases. DNA for the CDR3: TGTGCCAGCAGCTTAGAAATTCTAGGTGTCTCTTACAATGAGCAGTTCTTC. Protein product: CASSLEILGVSYNEQFF.

Written as DNA, the CDR3 is TGTGCCAGCAGTATGGGACAAACTTACACTGAAGCTTTCTTT. Amino acid sequence: CASSMGQTYTEAFF. This chain links TRBV28 with TRBJ1-1; a weak D match, TRBD1 (6 bases). Looked up from germline, CDR1 is MDHEN and CDR2 is SYDVKM. The CDR3 totals 14 residues. V dropped 5 bases and J dropped 3 bases, with 13 bases sitting between them.

J is TRBJ2-2 and V is TRBV18; D is possibly TRBD2 (5 bases). Germline V lookup: CDR1 KGHSH, CDR2 LQKENI. The V end was cut by 5 bases, the J end by 5 bases, with 6 bases between. CDR3 size: 12 residues. The CDR3 DNA reads TGTGCCAGCTCAACTAGAACCGGGGAGCTGTTTTTT. It translates to CASSTRTGELFF.

This clone appeared a single time. The chain couples TRBV3-1 (or the pseudogene TRBV3-2) to TRBJ2-3; TRBD2 matches 9 bases. The V and J ends lost 5 bases and 0 bases, in that order; junction bases with no gene match: 9. Germline CDR1 reads LGHDT; CDR2 reads YNNKEL (reference sequence). This CDR3 contains 17 residues. CDR3 protein: CASSTNIAGVSTDTQYF. For the CDR3, the DNA is TGTGCCAGCAGCACAAACATAGCGGGAGTTAGCACAGATACGCAGTATTTT.

This chain uses TRBV9 with TRBJ2-1; 10 positions match TRBD2. V dropped 2 bases and J dropped 5; count of bases not matched to a gene: 4. Germline CDR1 is SGDLS and CDR2 is YYNGEE. The CDR3 runs to 15 residues. CDR3 sequence reads: CASSVVTSGDNEQFF. The CDR3 DNA sequence: TGTGCCAGCAGCGTGGTTACTAGCGGGGACAATGAGCAGTTCTTC.

In this sample, this clone turned up a few times. This chain links TRBV19 with TRBJ2-2; D ambiguous. This CDR3 has 14 residues. Germline V gives CDR1 LNHDA, CDR2 SQIVND (reference sequence). V was shortened by 3 bases and J by 5 bases, with 10 bases between the two germline ends. The CDR3 nucleotides read TGTGCCAGTAGTATGGCTAGTATGACCGGGGAGCTGTTTTTT. Translated, it gives CASSMASMTGELFF.

The V and J genes are TRBV16 and TRBJ1-5, with TRBD1 as a possible D gene (5 bases). The length of the CDR3 is 13 residues. Trimming took 5 bases from V and 7 from J, leaving 12 bases between them. Per the germline V gene, CDR1 is KGHSY and CDR2 is FQNENV. The CDR3: CASSSGGDQPQHF. The CDR3 DNA reads TGTGCCAGCAGCTCTGGGGGGGACCAGCCCCAGCATTTT.

The chain joins TRBV2 to TRBJ2-7; a weak D match, TRBD1 (6 bases). This CDR3 comprises 15 residues. CDR1 and CDR2 from the germline V gene are SNHLY and FYNNEI. V lost 0 bases and J 1 base, leaving 10 bases between the germline ends. The CDR3 protein is CASSEAGGLSYEQYF. CDR3 nucleotides: TGTGCCAGCAGTGAAGCAGGGGGTCTTTCCTACGAGCAGTACTTC. The full variable domain, rest sourced from reference TRBV2 and TRBJ2-7, is EPEVTQTPSHQVTQMGQEVILRCVPISNHLYFYWYRQILGQKVEFLVSFYNNEISEKSEIFDDQFSVERPDGSNFTLKIRSTKLEDSAMYFCASSEAGGLSYEQYFGPGTRLTVT.

The genes are TRBV5-1 and TRBJ1-1; D unclear. The CDR3 is 13 amino acids. Germline V lookup: CDR1 SGHRS, CDR2 YFSETQ. V lost 0 bases, J lost 7 bases, and 10 bases lay in between. CDR3 protein: CASSLERFLEAFF. The CDR3 DNA is TGCGCCAGCAGCTTGGAGAGGTTCCTTGAAGCTTTCTTT.

This chain connects TRBV6-5 to TRBJ1-1; D not certain. V was pared by 1 base and J by 0 bases, with 9 bases between. CDR3 length: 15 residues. CDR1 MNHEY and CDR2 SVGAGI come from the germline V gene. CDR3 region: CASSYLAGMNTEAFF. The DNA of the CDR3 is TGTGCCAGCAGTTACTTAGCGGGGATGAACACTGAAGCTTTCTTT.

The V and J genes are TRBV5-4 and TRBJ2-2; no clear D gene. Trimming cost V 4 bases and J 1 base, with 8 bases left between them. The CDR3 spans 14 residues. Germline loops: CDR1 SGHNT, CDR2 YYREEE (reference sequence). As DNA, the CDR3 is TGTGCCAGCAGCCTAGAGGTGAACACCGGGGAGCTGTTTTTT. It yields the protein CASSLEVNTGELFF.

This chain uses TRBV10-3 with TRBJ2-1, with D possibly being TRBD2 (6 bases). CDR3 size: 15 residues. In germline, CDR1 is ENHRY, CDR2 SYGVKD. V was cut by 3 bases and J by 5 bases, with 14 bases left in between. The CDR3 protein is CAISDNGRPDNEQFF. CDR3 DNA sequence: TGTGCCATCAGTGACAACGGGAGACCCGACAATGAGCAGTTCTTC.

The V call is TRBV5-1, the J call TRBJ1-6, with 7 positions matching TRBD1. Trimming at V came to 5 bases and at J to 6 bases, leaving 5 bases not matched to a gene. Germline V gives CDR1 SGHRS, CDR2 YFSETQ. The CDR3 is 14 amino acids. The CDR3 DNA reads TGCGCCAGCAGGGCAGGGGGAAGTAATTCACCCCTCCACTTT. Translated, it gives CASRAGGSNSPLHF.

This clone was seen more than once but under ten times. The V and J genes are TRBV6-1 and TRBJ2-1; TRBD2 is a possible D gene (6 bases). CDR1 MNHNS and CDR2 SASEGT come from the germline V gene. The CDR3 consists of 14 residues. V was pared by 1 base and J by 9 bases, with 13 bases between. CDR3 sequence reads: CASSEEGTSSEQFF. CDR3 sequence (DNA): TGTGCCAGCAGTGAAGAGGGTACTAGCAGTGAGCAGTTCTTC.

The chain combines TRBV2 with TRBJ1-1; 7 positions agree with TRBD1. Germline assignment: CDR1 SNHLY and CDR2 FYNNEI. The CDR3 extends over 14 amino acids. V shed 6 bases and J 1 base; nucleotides not matched to a gene: 5. CDR3 protein: CASRRQGSNTEAFF. The CDR3 DNA is TGTGCCAGCAGAAGACAGGGCTCGAACACTGAAGCTTTCTTT.

The CDR3 region is CASSPRPGGDEQFF. The CDR3 DNA reads as TGTGCCAGCTCACCCCGGCCGGGAGGGGATGAGCAGTTCTTC. V usage is TRBV18 and J usage is TRBJ2-1; 8 bases align to TRBD2. The CDR3 length is 14 residues. Germline lookup yields CDR1 KGHSH and CDR2 LQKENI. V lost 3 bases, J lost 8 bases, and 6 bases stayed unmatched.

The chain couples TRBV6-2 or TRBV6-3 to TRBJ1-2, with 7 bases lining up with TRBD1. J lost 0 bases, V lost 6 bases, and 7 bases had no gene match. CDR1 and CDR2 from the germline V gene are MNHEY and SVGEGT. This CDR3 spans 15 amino acids. The CDR3 protein is CASSWDRESNYGYTF. CDR3 nucleotide sequence: TGTGCCAGCAGCTGGGACAGAGAATCTAACTATGGCTACACCTTC.

The chain links TRBV5-4 to TRBJ2-1, with D possibly TRBD1 on 6 matching bases. The germline V and J ends were trimmed by 4 bases and 4 bases, with 21 bases remaining between them. CDR1 and CDR2 from the germline V gene are SGHNT and YYREEE (reference sequence). The CDR3 covers 17 residues. CDR3 nucleotides: TGTGCCAGCAGCCCCGGGCAGGGGAGATCCTCATACAATGAGCAGTTCTTC. Residues: CASSPGQGRSSYNEQFF.

This clone was observed many times. The rearrangement links TRBV7-8 to TRBJ1-1, with D possibly TRBD1 on 6 matching bases. The germline V and J ends were trimmed by 7 bases and 5 bases, with 17 bases remaining between them. The CDR3 is 14 amino acids. Germline V gene data show CDR1 as SGHVS and CDR2 as FQNEAQ. CDR3 sequence reads: CASKGEGSRTEAFF. The CDR3 nucleotides read TGTGCCAGCAAGGGGGAGGGGTCGAGGACTGAAGCTTTCTTT.

The chain uses TRBV4-1 and TRBJ1-3; no firm D call. The V end was cut by 0 bases, the J end by 1 base, with 10 bases between. The CDR3 covers 16 residues. Germline CDR1 MGHRA, CDR2 YSYEKL. Here the CDR3 reads CASSQESGGSGNTIYF. The CDR3 region has the DNA TGCGCCAGCAGCCAAGAATCAGGAGGTTCTGGAAACACCATATATTTT.

This sequence joins TRBV3-1 (or the pseudogene TRBV3-2) and TRBJ2-5, with 7 bases lining up with TRBD1. Germline CDR1 is LGHDT and CDR2 is YNNKEL (reference sequence). The CDR3 loop spans 14 amino acids. The ends lost 10 bases at V and 1 base at J; junction bases unmatched: 9. The DNA of the CDR3 is TGTGCCACGGCGATGAGGGGGCGCCAAGAGACCCAGTACTTC. Its protein is CATAMRGRQETQYF.

This clone was detected only once. DNA for the CDR3: TGTGCCAGCAGCCAAGCAAGGGACAGGGGGCTTCACTCTGGAAACACCATATATTTT. The encoded protein is CASSQARDRGLHSGNTIYF. The V gene is TRBV4-2, the J gene TRBJ1-3; TRBD1 matches 12 bases. The CDR3 spans 19 residues. Germline V gene sequence: CDR1 LGHNA, CDR2 YNFKEQ. The junction had 7 bases not matched to a gene; V was cut back by 1 base and J by 0 bases.

The V gene is TRBV12-3 or TRBV12-4, the J gene TRBJ2-7; TRBD1 is a possible D gene (6 bases). The CDR3 length is 12 residues. V was shortened by 5 bases and J by 4 bases, with 9 bases between the two germline ends. The CDR3, as DNA: TGTGCCAGCAGTCCACAGGGTTACGAGCAGTACTTC. The encoded protein is CASSPQGYEQYF.

The V and J genes are TRBV11-2 and TRBJ1-1; a weak D match, TRBD1 (6 bases). Deletions cut 4 bases from V and 5 bases from J, with 14 bases between. Per the germline V gene, CDR1 is SGHAT and CDR2 is FQNNGV. The CDR3 consists of 14 residues. The CDR3 DNA follows: TGTGCCAGCAGCTCATCCTTACAGGGAACTGAAGCTTTCTTT. Residues: CASSSSLQGTEAFF.

The chain links TRBV7-2 to TRBJ1-2; D is unclear. V lost 0 bases and J 9 bases, leaving 17 bases between the germline ends. The CDR3 is 15 amino acids. From germline, CDR1 is SGHTA and CDR2 FQGNSA. CDR3 loop: CASSLASGVIMRYTF. CDR3 coding DNA: TGTGCCAGCAGCTTAGCGTCGGGAGTAATTATGCGCTACACCTTC.

This chain uses TRBV2 with TRBJ2-5; D may be TRBD1 (6 bases). The CDR3 loop spans 16 amino acids. V shed 6 bases and J shed 5 bases, with 22 bases lying between them. The germline gives CDR1 SNHLY, CDR2 FYNNEI. CDR3 nucleotides: TGTGCCAGCAGGGCCCCGACAGGATCTCTGGGGGAGACCCAGTACTTC. This translates into CASRAPTGSLGETQYF.

V and J are TRBV30 and TRBJ2-7; a weak D match, TRBD1 (6 bases). There are 12 residues in the CDR3. Trimming cost V 5 bases and J 4 bases, with 12 bases left between them. Germline CDR1 reads GTSNPN; CDR2 reads SVGIG (reference sequence). The CDR3, as DNA: TGTGCCTGGTCCCGGGACACATACGAGCAGTACTTC. Residues: CAWSRDTYEQYF. The entire variable domain, with the rest obtained from reference TRBV30 and TRBJ2-7, is as follows: SQTIHQWPATLVQPVGSPLSLECTVEGTSNPNLYWYRQAAGRGLQLLFYSVGIGQISSEVPQNLSASRPQDRQFILSSKKLLLSDSGFYLCAWSRDTYEQYFGPGTRLTVT.